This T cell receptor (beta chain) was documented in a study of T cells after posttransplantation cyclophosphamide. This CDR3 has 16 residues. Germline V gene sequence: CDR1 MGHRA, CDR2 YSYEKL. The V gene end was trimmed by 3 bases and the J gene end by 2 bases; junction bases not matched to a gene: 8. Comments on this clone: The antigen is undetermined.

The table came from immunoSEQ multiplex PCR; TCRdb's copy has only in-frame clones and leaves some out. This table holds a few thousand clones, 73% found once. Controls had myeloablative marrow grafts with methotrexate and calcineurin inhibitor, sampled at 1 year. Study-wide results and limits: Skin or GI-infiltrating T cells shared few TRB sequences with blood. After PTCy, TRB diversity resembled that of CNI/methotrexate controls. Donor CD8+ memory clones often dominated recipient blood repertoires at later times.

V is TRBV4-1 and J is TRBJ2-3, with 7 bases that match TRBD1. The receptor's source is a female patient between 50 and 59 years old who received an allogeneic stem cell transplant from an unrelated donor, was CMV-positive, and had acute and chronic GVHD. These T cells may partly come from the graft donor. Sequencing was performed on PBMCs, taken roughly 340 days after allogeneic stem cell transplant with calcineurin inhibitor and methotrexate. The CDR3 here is CASSHLTGPDTDTQYF. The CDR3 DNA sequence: TGCGCCAGCAGCCACCTGACAGGGCCTGACACAGATACGCAGTATTTT.